This TCR beta chain is drawn from a study of T cells after yellow fever vaccination (dated by TCRdb to between 2018 and 2021). In the study overall: Libraries from fractions with low cell numbers were prepared with the SMART-Seq v4 Ultra Low Input RNA kit. Bulk TCR alpha and beta repertoires were sequenced longitudinally to track T-cell clones before and after primary and booster YFV17D yellow fever vaccination. Two healthy male donors, one aged 18 to 30 and one aged 30 to 40 years, made up the cohort. Blood samples were taken at several timepoints before and after primary and secondary immunization, and bulk PBMC replicates and cell subsets were isolated. General study outcomes and caveats: The secondary T-cell response was found to be weaker but faster than the primary response, with a peak reached on day 5 rather than on day 15. A small fraction of clonotypes showed up in both the CD4 and CD8 compartments, probably as a result of convergent recombination. FACS-sorted repertoires could contain abundant contaminating clonotypes from the bulk population, so computational filtering was required. After the booster, most clones that had expanded after primary vaccination were detected again (over 95% of CD4 and 70% to 90% of CD8), suggesting broad maintenance of memory. Because only a couple of donors were included in the study, the extent to which the findings can be generalized is limited.

The treatment or condition tag for this specimen amounts to: live attenuated yellow fever vaccine strain. Two biological replicates of bulk PBMCs were collected at each blood-draw timepoint. PBMCs were isolated from peripheral blood using a standard Ficoll-Paque protocol. TriZol was used to extract RNA from bulk PBMCs, CD4 and CD8 fractions, and dextramer-positive and dextramer-negative fractions. This clonotype has only a few counts. What antigen it recognizes has not been identified. It has no much larger one-base neighbor in the sample; base qualities were not kept. The cysteine opens and the phenylalanine closes a CDR3 of 16 amino acids. Kept here is only the CDR3 DNA, which spans 48 bases and is read in frame from base 1. At the junction V is shortened by 2 bases and J by 2 bases; bases outside the gene matches: 5. TCR cDNA was synthesized by 5'RACE template switching, which introduced a universal primer site and unique molecular identifiers. cDNA synthesis was primed from both the TCR alpha and TCR beta constant segments. Libraries were amplified in two PCR steps, with sample barcodes and sequencing adapters added in the second step. Sequencing of the libraries was done on either Illumina HiSeq 2500 (2x100 bp) or NovaSeq (2x150 bp). The published analysis was carried out like this. Reads were demultiplexed and collapsed into UMI consensus sequences with MIGEC, and V(D)J alignment was performed with MiXCR. Clonotypes responding to the vaccine were identified with edgeR on replicate PBMC samples, with the criteria of FDR below 0.01 and a log2 fold change above 5 up to day 15. Each bulk clonotype received a CD4 or CD8 identity based on whether the sequenced CD4 or CD8 repertoire contained that clonotype at higher abundance. Using fastp at Q25 and MiXCR, TCRdb reprocessed the public reads and kept productive beta chains. Rows are unified per CDR3 protein, each entry keeping the most common DNA and genes. The V and J calls here are based on TCRdb, not the publication. The sample table shows around 360,000 distinct CDR3 sequences, and around a tenth are seen once. The leading ten clones occupy roughly a sixth of the sample.

This clonotype was sampled from a man between 18 and 35 years old who received the YFV17D yellow fever vaccine. The V and J genes are TRBV12-3 or TRBV12-4 and TRBJ2-3; TRBD2 lines up with 9 middle nucleotides. This specimen consisted of PBMCs, obtained on the day of the first yellow fever vaccination. At the DNA level, the sequence is TGTGCCAGCAGTTTAAGGCTAGCGGGGCCCACAGATACGCAGTATTTT. Its protein product is CASSLRLAGPTDTQYF.